This TCR beta chain was profiled in a study of type 1 regulatory T cells. Overall study: T-allo10 is a Tr1-enriched, alloantigen-specific CD4 T cell product made in vitro.

Germline lookup yields CDR1 DFQATT and CDR2 SNEGSKA (reference sequence). Trimming stripped 2 bases from V and 1 base from J, with 11 bases between. The CDR3 extends over 14 amino acids. TCRdb reprocessed the reads with MiXCR, giving one entry per CDR3 protein. Counted here are about 68,000 distinct CDR3 sequences, roughly three fifths occurring once; the ten biggest clones make up about 8%. With regard to this clonotype: Its antigen is unknown.

The graft donor-derived T-allo10 cells reportedly recognize host alloantigens, are anergic, and suppress alloantigen-specifically. Sequencing was done on a sample of cultured T cells, either the whole culture or a sorted T cell fraction (not recorded which). Sample subset: Tr1-enriched cell product generated in vitro against host alloantigens. The TCR originated in a human donor in good health. V and J are TRBV20-1 and TRBJ2-5, with D possibly TRBD2 on 5 matching bases. The CDR3 protein is CSARTRGVQETQYF. The CDR3 DNA is TGCAGTGCTAGAACCCGGGGAGTCCAAGAGACCCAGTACTTC.